This is a list of T cell receptor beta chains from one sample in a study of PD-1 blockade in classical Hodgkin lymphoma. Data came from immunoSEQ multiplex PCR; TCRdb stores just in-frame clones and leaves some out. The data show under 8,500 clones, about nine tenths seen once. The specimen comprised CD4+ T cells from blood, sampled before the fourth cycle of nivolumab. These receptors were taken from a human donor with classical Hodgkin lymphoma. Both conserved end residues are part of each CDR3. D genes are given only for firm matches. Clone sizes are given selectively: once, few, many, or a class where the clone is expanded.

size | J | V | D | DNA | CDR3
. | TRBJ1-4 | TRBV2 | . | TGTGCCAGCAGTGACCCTTCGCAGGGCTCTGAAAAACTGTTTTTT | CASSDPSQGSEKLFF
. | TRBJ1-5 | TRBV2 | . | TGTGCCAGCAGAGGCGACAAGGGCGCTCCTTCCAATCAGCCCCAGCATTTT | CASRGDKGAPSNQPQHF
. | TRBJ1-1 | TRBV7-7 | . | TGTGCCAGCAGCCCCCTCGCGGGGGCTGAAGCTTTCTTT | CASSPLAGAEAFF
. | TRBJ2-5 | TRBV6-5 | TRBD2 | TGTGCCAGCAGTTACAGGACTAGAGAAGAGACCCAGTACTTC | CASSYRTREETQYF
few | TRBJ2-7 | TRBV2 | TRBD1 | TGTGCCAGCATGCCCGGGACAGAAAGCGAGCAGTACTTC | CASMPGTESEQYF
. | TRBJ2-1 | TRBV5-1 | TRBD2 | TGCGCCAGCAGCTTAAGGGTAGCGGGGGGGCATGAGCAGTTCTTC | CASSLRVAGGHEQFF
. | TRBJ1-4 | TRBV29-1 | TRBD1 | TGCAGCGTTGACCCCGCAGGGACAGGGGGTGAAAAACTGTTTTTT | CSVDPAGTGGEKLFF
. | TRBJ2-3 | TRBV5-1 | TRBD1 | TGCGCCAGCAGCGGACAGGGGGCAACAGATACGCAGTATTTT | CASSGQGATDTQYF
. | TRBJ1-2 | TRBV30 | TRBD1 | TGTGCCTGGAGGATGGGAGGGGGCGCGAACGGCTACACCTTC | CAWRMGGGANGYTF
once | TRBJ1-2 | TRBV30 | . | TGTGCCTGGATGGAGACCGAGGCATATGGCTACACCTTC | CAWMETEAYGYTF
. | TRBJ1-5 | TRBV21-1 | . | TGTGCCAGCAGCACGCCGACAGCCCATCAGCCCCAGCGTTTT | CASSTPTAHQPQRF
. | TRBJ2-7 | TRBV5-1 | TRBD2 | TGCGCCAGCAGCTTGGTACTAGCGGGGGACGAGCAGTACTTC | CASSLVLAGDEQYF
. | TRBJ2-1 | TRBV4-2 | TRBD2 | TGTGCCAGCAGCCAAGACCCCTCTAGCGGGGGCTACAATGAGCAGTTCTTC | CASSQDPSSGGYNEQFF
. | TRBJ2-2 | TRBV6-1 | . | TGTGCCAGCAGTGAGGTGAACACCGGGGAGCTGTTTTTT | CASSEVNTGELFF
. | TRBJ2-7 | TRBV7-2 | TRBD2 | TGTGCCAGCAGCTTAGTCGGGACTAGCGGGACGCCCTACGAGCAGTACTTC | CASSLVGTSGTPYEQYF
few | TRBJ1-1 | TRBV30 | . | TGTGCCTGCCAACCCGGGACACCCCGAATTATGAACACTGAAGCTTTCTTT | CACQPGTPRIMNTEAFF
. | TRBJ2-7 | TRBV5-4 | TRBD2 | TGTGCCAGCAGCTTGGGACGGACTAGAAGCTCCTACGAGCAGTACTTC | CASSLGRTRSSYEQYF
. | TRBJ2-3 | TRBV19 | . | TGTGCCAGTAGTATTCCTGGACAGCCCACAGATACGCAGTATTTT | CASSIPGQPTDTQYF
. | TRBJ2-4 | TRBV5-1 | . | TGCGCCAGCAGCCCGGGGGGCCTGGAGGCCAAAAACATTCAGTACTTC | CASSPGGLEAKNIQYF
. | TRBJ1-3 | TRBV9 | . | TGTGCCAGCAGCGTAGAGGTTGGGGACTATCGAAACACCATATATTTT | CASSVEVGDYRNTIYF
. | TRBJ1-2 | TRBV5-1 | . | TGCGCCAGCAGCTTGGTAGCGGACGGTTATGGCTACACCTTC | CASSLVADGYGYTF
. | TRBJ2-6 | TRBV18 | . | TGTGCCAGCTCACCTACAGTCGGCGGGGCCAACGTCCTGACTTTC | CASSPTVGGANVLTF
. | TRBJ1-1 | TRBV11-2 | . | TGTGCCAGCAGCTTAGTTGGGGGGCACGCTGAAGCTTTCTTT | CASSLVGGHAEAFF
. | TRBJ2-5 | TRBV6-4 | TRBD2 | TGTGCCAGCAATGGGACTAGCGGGGGGTTTATGTGGGAGACCCAGTACTTC | CASNGTSGGFMWETQYF
. | TRBJ2-5 | TRBV5-4 | TRBD2 | TGTGCCAGCAGCTCGGGTTCGGCGGGAGGAGAGACCCAGTACTTC | CASSSGSAGGETQYF
. | TRBJ1-5 | TRBV19 | . | TGTGCCAGTAGTGGCACGTATCAGCCCCAGCATTTT | CASSGTYQPQHF
. | TRBJ2-5 | TRBV5-1 | TRBD2 | TGCGCCAGCAGTTTTAGCGGGGGGGCTTCAAATCAAGAGACCCAGTACTTC | CASSFSGGASNQETQYF
. | TRBJ1-2 | TRBV11-1 | TRBD1 | TGTGCCAGCAGCTCGGACAGGACGGGCCGTGGCTACACCTTC | CASSSDRTGRGYTF
. | TRBJ1-2 | TRBV11-2 | . | TGTGCCAGCAGCCCGTCGGCTAACTATGGCTACACCTTC | CASSPSANYGYTF
. | TRBJ1-2 | TRBV5-5 | . | TGTGCCAGCAGCTTGGTCACAGGGTGGTTTTATGGCTACACCTTC | CASSLVTGWFYGYTF
once | TRBJ1-1 | TRBV6-1 | . | TGTGCCAGCAGTGAATTCCAGGGAGGGAACACTGAAGCTTTCTTT | CASSEFQGGNTEAFF
. | TRBJ1-3 | TRBV21-1 | . | . | CASSIPKVGAGNTIYF
. | TRBJ2-5 | TRBV30 | . | TGTGCCTGGAGTGTACGGGTGGGTAGAGAGACCCAGTACTTC | CAWSVRVGRETQYF
. | TRBJ2-1 | TRBV7-6 | TRBD2 | TGTGCCAGCAGCTTACTGGGACTAGCGGGAGGAAATGAGCAGTTCTTC | CASSLLGLAGGNEQFF
. | TRBJ2-5 | TRBV6-1 | . | TGTGCCAGCAACTCCTTAGCGGTTCTAGAGACCCAGTACTTC | CASNSLAVLETQYF
. | TRBJ2-1 | TRBV7-1 | TRBD1 | TGTGCCAGCAGCTCAAGGCCGGGACAGGGGGCGTCTGAATCCCCGGGACTATTCAACAATGAGCAGTTCTTC | CASSSRPGQGASESPGLFNNEQFF
. | TRBJ2-7 | TRBV18 | . | TGTGCCAGCTCCCCCGGCCACTACGAGCAGTACTTC | CASSPGHYEQYF
. | TRBJ1-2 | TRBV6-6 | . | TGTGCCAGCAGTCACGCCTCGGCGGGTGGTTTTTTGGGCTACACCTTC | CASSHASAGGFLGYTF
. | TRBJ1-6 | TRBV2 | . | TGTGCCAGCAGTGCCGGACTCTCGCCCGGGCGGAATTCACCCCTCCACTTT | CASSAGLSPGRNSPLHF
. | TRBJ2-2 | TRBV11-2 | TRBD2 | TGTGCCAGCACCATTCCAGGATTGGCGGGAGTAAACACCGGGGAGCTGTTTTTT | CASTIPGLAGVNTGELFF
. | TRBJ2-5 | TRBV9 | . | TGTGCCAGCAGCGTAGGGACCGCTTACCAAGAGACCCAGTACTTC | CASSVGTAYQETQYF
. | TRBJ2-7 | TRBV5-4 | TRBD2 | TGTGCCAGCAGCGCTAGCGGGAGTAGTTCCAGGGACTTC | CASSASGSSSRDF
. | TRBJ1-2 | TRBV30 | TRBD1 | TGTGCCTGGACCAACGGACGGACAGGGGCCCTCCTTAACTATGGCTACACCTTC | CAWTNGRTGALLNYGYTF
. | TRBJ2-5 | TRBV5-1 | . | TGCGCCAGCAGCTTGGCGACAGCCCAAAGCCAAGAGACCCAGTACTTC | CASSLATAQSQETQYF
. | TRBJ1-1 | TRBV5-4 | . | TGTGCCAGCAGCCCTGGAGGGACGGAGAACACTGAAGCTTTCTTT | CASSPGGTENTEAFF
. | TRBJ2-3 | TRBV9 | TRBD2 | TGTGCCAGCAGCGTAGAGGGAGGGCTAGCGGGGGTCCGCAGGGATACGCAGTATTTT | CASSVEGGLAGVRRDTQYF
. | TRBJ1-5 | TRBV6-5 | . | TGTGCCAGCAGTTACCTGTCTAGGAGGGGTAATCAGCCCCAGCATTTT | CASSYLSRRGNQPQHF
. | TRBJ2-7 | TRBV5-4 | TRBD1 | TGTGCCAGCAGCACAAGACAGGGGTCGCAGTACTTC | CASSTRQGSQYF
. | TRBJ2-7 | TRBV5-1 | TRBD2 | TGCGCCGTCCTTTTAGCGGGAGCGGCTAGGGAGCAGTACTTC | CAVLLAGAAREQYF
few | TRBJ1-1 | TRBV5-1 | . | TGCGCCAGCAGCTTGGGGACAGTGAACACTGAAGCTTTCTTT | CASSLGTVNTEAFF
. | TRBJ2-1 | TRBV6-1 | . | TGTGCCAGCAGGGACGGAAGCTCCTACAATGAGCAGTTCTTC | CASRDGSSYNEQFF
. | TRBJ1-1 | TRBV7-9 | . | TGTGCCAGCAGCTTAGCGCTGGAAGCTTTCTTT | CASSLALEAFF
. | TRBJ1-2 | TRBV6-5 | TRBD1 | TGTGCCAGCAGAGATCGGGACAGGGCTGGCTACACCTTC | CASRDRDRAGYTF
. | TRBJ1-3 | TRBV4-1 | . | TGCGCCAGCAGCCAAGCGAATCTCGTCACGTCTGGAAACACCATATATTTT | CASSQANLVTSGNTIYF
once | TRBJ2-3 | TRBV7-2 | . | TGTGCCAGCAGCTTCGCGGCTAGCATAGCAGATACGCAGTATTTT | CASSFAASIADTQYF
. | TRBJ1-2 | TRBV6-5 | . | TGTGCCAGCAGTTACTCGAAAGGCAGGGCCGGCTATGGCTACACCTTC | CASSYSKGRAGYGYTF
once | TRBJ2-7 | TRBV6-6 | . | TGTGCCAGCAGGGGTTTGAGCGGAGGGGATCCTTACGAGCAGTACTTC | CASRGLSGGDPYEQYF